This TCR beta chain is from a study of T cell responses to AZD1222 COVID-19 vaccine. Germline CDR1 reads MGHRA; CDR2 reads YSYEKL. The CDR3 totals 13 residues. V was clipped by 5 bases and J by 7 bases, with 15 bases between them. TCRdb keeps only in-frame clones here, not all; method: immunoSEQ multiplex PCR. The table lists some 92,000 clones, 88% of them singletons. General observations from the study: Spike regions recognized by vaccine-associated CD4 TCRs spanned the protein, led by 160-218 and 743-854. Possibly, clonal diversity was underestimated; donors were largely white British and included more females.

Note on this clone: Its antigen is currently unknown.

The sequence was collected from an adult in good health. This material consisted of peripheral blood, taken on day 0 of AZD1222 vaccination. The V gene is TRBV4-1, the J gene TRBJ2-7, with a tentative D call TRBD2 (6 bases). CDR3 loop: CASSSLIADEQYF. In nucleotides, the CDR3 is TGCGCCAGCAGCTCTTTGATAGCGGATGAGCAGTACTTC.